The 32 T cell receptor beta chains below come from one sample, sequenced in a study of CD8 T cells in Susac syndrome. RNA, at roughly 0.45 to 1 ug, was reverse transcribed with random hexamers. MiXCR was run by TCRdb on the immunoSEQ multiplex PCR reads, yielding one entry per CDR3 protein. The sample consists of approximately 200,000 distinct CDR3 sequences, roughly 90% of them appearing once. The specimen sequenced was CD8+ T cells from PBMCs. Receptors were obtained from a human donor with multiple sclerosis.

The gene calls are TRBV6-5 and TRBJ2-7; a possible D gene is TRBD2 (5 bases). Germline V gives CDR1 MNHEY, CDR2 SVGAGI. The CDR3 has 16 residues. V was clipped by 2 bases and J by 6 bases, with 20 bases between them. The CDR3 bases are TGTGCCAGCAGTTACAGGCGAAGAGAGTACGGAGGCGAGCAGTACTTC. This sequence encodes CASSYRRREYGGEQYF.

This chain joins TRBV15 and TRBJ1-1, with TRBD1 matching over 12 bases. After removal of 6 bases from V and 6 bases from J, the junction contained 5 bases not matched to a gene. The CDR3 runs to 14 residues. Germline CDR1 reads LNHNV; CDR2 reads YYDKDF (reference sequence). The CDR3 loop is CATSWDRGLPEAFF. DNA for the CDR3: TGTGCCACCAGTTGGGACAGGGGGCTCCCTGAAGCTTTCTTT.

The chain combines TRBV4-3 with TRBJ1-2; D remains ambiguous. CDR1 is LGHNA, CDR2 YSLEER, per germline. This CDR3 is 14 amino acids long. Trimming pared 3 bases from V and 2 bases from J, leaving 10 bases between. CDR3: CASSHEISNYGYTF. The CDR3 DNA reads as TGCGCCAGCAGCCACGAAATTTCCAACTATGGCTACACCTTC.

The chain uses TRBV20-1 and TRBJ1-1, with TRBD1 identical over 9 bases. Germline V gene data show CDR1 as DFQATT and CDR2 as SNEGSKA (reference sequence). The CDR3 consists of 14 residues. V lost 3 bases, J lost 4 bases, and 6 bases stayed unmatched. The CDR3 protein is CSASPGTGPTEAFF. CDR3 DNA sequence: TGCAGTGCTAGCCCTGGGACAGGGCCCACTGAAGCTTTCTTT.

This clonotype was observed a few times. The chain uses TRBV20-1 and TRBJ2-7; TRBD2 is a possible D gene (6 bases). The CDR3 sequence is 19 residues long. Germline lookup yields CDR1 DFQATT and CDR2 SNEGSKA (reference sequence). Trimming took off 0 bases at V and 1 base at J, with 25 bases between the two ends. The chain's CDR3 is CSARDRERLSGSGSYEQYF. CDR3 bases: TGCAGTGCTAGAGATCGGGAGAGATTGAGCGGTAGTGGGTCCTACGAGCAGTACTTC.

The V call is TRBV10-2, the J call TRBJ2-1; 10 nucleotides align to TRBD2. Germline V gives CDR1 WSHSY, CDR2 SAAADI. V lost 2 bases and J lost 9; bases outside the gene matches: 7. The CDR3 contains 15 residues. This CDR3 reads CASSERLAGVGEQFF. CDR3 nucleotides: TGCGCCAGCAGTGAGCGGCTAGCGGGGGTCGGTGAGCAGTTCTTC.

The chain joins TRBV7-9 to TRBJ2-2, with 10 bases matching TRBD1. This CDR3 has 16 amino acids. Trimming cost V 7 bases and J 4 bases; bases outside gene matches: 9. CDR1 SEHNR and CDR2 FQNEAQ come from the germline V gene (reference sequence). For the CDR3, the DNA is TGTGCCAGCACCGGGCCGGGACAGGGGATCACCGGGGAGCTGTTTTTT. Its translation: CASTGPGQGITGELFF.

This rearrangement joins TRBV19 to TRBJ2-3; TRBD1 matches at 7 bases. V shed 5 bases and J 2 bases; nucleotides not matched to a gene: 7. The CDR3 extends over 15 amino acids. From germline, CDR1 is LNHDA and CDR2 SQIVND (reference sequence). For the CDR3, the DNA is TGTGCCAGTAGTCCCCGGGACAGCTACACAGATACGCAGTATTTT. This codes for CASSPRDSYTDTQYF.

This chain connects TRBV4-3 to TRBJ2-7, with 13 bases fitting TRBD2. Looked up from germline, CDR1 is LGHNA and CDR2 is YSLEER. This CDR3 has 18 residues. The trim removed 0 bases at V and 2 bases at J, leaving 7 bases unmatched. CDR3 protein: CASSQERGGLAGTYEQYF. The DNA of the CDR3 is TGCGCCAGCAGCCAAGAGAGAGGGGGACTAGCGGGAACCTACGAGCAGTACTTC.

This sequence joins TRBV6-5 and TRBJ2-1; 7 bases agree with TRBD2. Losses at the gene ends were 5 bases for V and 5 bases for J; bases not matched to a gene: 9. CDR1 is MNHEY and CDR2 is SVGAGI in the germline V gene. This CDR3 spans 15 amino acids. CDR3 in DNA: TGTGCCAGCAGTCCCATCGGGGGAGGGAACAATGAGCAGTTCTTC. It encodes CASSPIGGGNNEQFF.

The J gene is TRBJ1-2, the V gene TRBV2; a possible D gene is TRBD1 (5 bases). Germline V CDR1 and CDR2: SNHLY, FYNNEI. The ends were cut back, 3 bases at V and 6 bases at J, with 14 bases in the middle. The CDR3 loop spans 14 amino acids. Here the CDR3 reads CASSDSTELHGYTF. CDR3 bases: TGTGCCAGCAGTGACTCGACAGAGTTACATGGCTACACCTTC.

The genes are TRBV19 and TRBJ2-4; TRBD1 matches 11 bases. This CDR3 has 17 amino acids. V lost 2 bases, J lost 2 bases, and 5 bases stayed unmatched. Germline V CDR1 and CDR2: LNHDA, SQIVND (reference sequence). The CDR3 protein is CASSITGTGGSKNIQYF. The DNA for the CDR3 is TGTGCCAGTAGTATAACTGGGACAGGGGGATCCAAAAACATTCAGTACTTC.

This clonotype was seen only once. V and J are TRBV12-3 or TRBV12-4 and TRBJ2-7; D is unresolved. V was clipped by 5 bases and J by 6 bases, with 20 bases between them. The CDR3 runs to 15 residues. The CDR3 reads CASSVRPPQLFEQYF. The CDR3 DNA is TGTGCCAGCAGTGTCAGACCTCCCCAGCTCTTCGAGCAGTACTTC.

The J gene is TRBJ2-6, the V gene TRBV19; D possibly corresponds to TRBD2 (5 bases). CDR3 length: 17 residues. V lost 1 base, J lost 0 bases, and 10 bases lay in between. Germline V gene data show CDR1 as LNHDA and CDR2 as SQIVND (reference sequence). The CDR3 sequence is CASSIGAGDSGANVLTF. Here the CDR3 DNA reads TGTGCCAGTAGTATAGGGGCCGGGGACTCTGGGGCCAACGTCCTGACTTTC.

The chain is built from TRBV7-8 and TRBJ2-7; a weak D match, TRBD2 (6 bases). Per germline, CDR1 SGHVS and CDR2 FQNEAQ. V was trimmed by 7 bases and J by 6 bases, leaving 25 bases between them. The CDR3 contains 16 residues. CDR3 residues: CASTVSAWRASGEQYF. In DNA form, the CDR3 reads TGTGCCAGCACCGTGTCCGCTTGGAGGGCCTCTGGCGAGCAGTACTTC. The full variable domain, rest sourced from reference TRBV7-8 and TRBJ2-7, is GAGVSQSPRYKVAKRGQDVALRCDPISGHVSLFWYQQALGQGPEFLTYFQNEAQLDKSGLPSDRFFAERPEGSVSTLKIQRTQQEDSAVYLCASTVSAWRASGEQYFGPGTRLTVT.

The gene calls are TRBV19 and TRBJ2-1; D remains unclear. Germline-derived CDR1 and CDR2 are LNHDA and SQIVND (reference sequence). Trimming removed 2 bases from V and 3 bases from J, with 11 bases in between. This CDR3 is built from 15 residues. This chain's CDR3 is CASSISVGNYNEQFF. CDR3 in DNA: TGTGCCAGTAGTATATCTGTGGGGAACTACAATGAGCAGTTCTTC.

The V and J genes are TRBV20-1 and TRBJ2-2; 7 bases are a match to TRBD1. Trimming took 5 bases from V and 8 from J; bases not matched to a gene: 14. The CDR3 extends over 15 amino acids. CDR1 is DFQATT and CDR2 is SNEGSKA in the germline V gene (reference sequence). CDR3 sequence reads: CSALDRDEFQGELFF. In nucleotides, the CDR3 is TGCAGTGCTCTCGACAGGGATGAATTTCAGGGGGAGCTGTTTTTT.

Here the CDR3 reads CASSLQFSGGTDTQYF. The CDR3 DNA follows: TGTGCCAGCAGCTTACAGTTTAGCGGGGGCACAGATACGCAGTATTTT. The chain carries TRBV11-2 and TRBJ2-3, with TRBD2 matching over 8 bases. Germline values: CDR1 SGHAT, CDR2 FQNNGV. The CDR3 extends over 16 amino acids. The V and J ends lost 2 bases and 1 base, in that order; junction bases with no gene match: 5.

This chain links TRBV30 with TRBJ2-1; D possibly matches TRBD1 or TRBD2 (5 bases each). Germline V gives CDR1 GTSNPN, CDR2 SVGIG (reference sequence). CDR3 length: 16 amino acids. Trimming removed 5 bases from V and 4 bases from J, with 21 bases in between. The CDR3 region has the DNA TGTGCCTGGGGGCCAGGTAGGGGTCGGGGATACAATGAGCAGTTCTTC. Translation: CAWGPGRGRGYNEQFF.

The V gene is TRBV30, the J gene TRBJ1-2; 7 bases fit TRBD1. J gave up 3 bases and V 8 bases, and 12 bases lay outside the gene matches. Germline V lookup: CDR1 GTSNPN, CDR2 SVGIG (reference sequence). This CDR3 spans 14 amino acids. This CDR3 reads CAGILQGLYYGYTF. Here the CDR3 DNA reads TGTGCCGGGATCCTACAGGGGTTGTACTATGGCTACACCTTC. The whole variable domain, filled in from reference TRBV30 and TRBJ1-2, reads SQTIHQWPATLVQPVGSPLSLECTVEGTSNPNLYWYRQAAGRGLQLLFYSVGIGQISSEVPQNLSASRPQDRQFILSSKKLLLSDSGFYLCAGILQGLYYGYTFGSGTRLTVV.

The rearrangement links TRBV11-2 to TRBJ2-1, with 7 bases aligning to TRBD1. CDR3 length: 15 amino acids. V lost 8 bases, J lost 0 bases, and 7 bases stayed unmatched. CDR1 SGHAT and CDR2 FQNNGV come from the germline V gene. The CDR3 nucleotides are TGTGCCAGCGCCCTGGGGGACAGCTCCTACAATGAGCAGTTCTTC. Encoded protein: CASALGDSSYNEQFF.

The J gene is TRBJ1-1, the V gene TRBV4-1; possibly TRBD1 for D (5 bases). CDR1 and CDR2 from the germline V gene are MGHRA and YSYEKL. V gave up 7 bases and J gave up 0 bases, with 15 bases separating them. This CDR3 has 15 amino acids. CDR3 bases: TGCGCCAGCATGGTCCGGGACGCCATGAACACTGAAGCTTTCTTT. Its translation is CASMVRDAMNTEAFF.

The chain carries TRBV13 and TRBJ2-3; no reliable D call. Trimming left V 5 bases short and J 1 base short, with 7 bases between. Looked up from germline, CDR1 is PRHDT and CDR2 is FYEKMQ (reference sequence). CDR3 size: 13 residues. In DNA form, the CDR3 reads TGTGCCAGCAGCCCAGAGGGCACAGATACGCAGTATTTT. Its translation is CASSPEGTDTQYF.

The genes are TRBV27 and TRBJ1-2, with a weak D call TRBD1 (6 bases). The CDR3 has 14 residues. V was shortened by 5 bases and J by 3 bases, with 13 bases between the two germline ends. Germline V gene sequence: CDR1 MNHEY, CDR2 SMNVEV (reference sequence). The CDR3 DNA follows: TGTGCCAGCAGTCCGGATTACAGGGACTATGGCTACACCTTC. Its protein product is CASSPDYRDYGYTF.

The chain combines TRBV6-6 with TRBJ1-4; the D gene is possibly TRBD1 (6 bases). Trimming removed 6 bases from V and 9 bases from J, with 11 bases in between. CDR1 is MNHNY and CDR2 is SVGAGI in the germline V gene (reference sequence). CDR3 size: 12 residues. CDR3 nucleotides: TGTGCCAGCAGAGTCAGGGGACAAAAACTGTTTTTT. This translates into CASRVRGQKLFF.

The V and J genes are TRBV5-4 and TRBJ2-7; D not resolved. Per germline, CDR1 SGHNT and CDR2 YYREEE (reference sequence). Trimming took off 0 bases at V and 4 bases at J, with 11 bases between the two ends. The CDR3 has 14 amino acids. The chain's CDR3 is CASSLARTSYEQYF. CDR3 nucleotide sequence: TGTGCCAGCAGCTTGGCAAGGACGAGTTACGAGCAGTACTTC.

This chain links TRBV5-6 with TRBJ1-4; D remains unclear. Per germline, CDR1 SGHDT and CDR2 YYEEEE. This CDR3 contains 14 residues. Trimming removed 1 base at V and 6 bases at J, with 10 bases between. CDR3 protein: CASSLSSGYEKLFF. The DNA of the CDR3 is TGTGCCAGCAGCTTGTCGTCAGGTTATGAAAAACTGTTTTTT. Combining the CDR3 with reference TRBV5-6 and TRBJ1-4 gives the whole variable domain DAGVTQSPTHLIKTRGQQVTLRCSPKSGHDTVSWYQQALGQGPQFIFQYYEEEERQRGNFPDRFSGHQFPNYSSELNVNALLLGDSALYLCASSLSSGYEKLFFGSGTQLSVL.

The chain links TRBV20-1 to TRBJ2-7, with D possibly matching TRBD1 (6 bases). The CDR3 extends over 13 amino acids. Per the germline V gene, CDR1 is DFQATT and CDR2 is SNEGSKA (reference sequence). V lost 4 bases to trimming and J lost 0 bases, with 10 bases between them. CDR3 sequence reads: CSANDRSSYEQYF. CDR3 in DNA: TGCAGTGCTAACGACAGGAGCTCCTACGAGCAGTACTTC.

CDR3 sequence: CASSLDPSPDTQYF. The CDR3 DNA sequence: TGTGCCAGCAGCTTAGATCCTAGCCCAGATACGCAGTATTTT. The chain is built from TRBV13 and TRBJ2-3; D is possibly TRBD2 (5 bases). This CDR3 spans 14 amino acids. Trimming stripped 1 base from V and 4 bases from J, with 9 bases between. The germline gives CDR1 PRHDT, CDR2 FYEKMQ (reference sequence).

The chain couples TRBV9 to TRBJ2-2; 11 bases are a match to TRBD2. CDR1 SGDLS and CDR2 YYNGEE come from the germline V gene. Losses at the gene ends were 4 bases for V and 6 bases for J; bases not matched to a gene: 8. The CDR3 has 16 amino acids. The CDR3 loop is CASSPPGLAEAGELFF. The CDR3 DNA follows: TGTGCCAGCAGCCCGCCGGGACTAGCGGAGGCCGGGGAGCTGTTTTTT.

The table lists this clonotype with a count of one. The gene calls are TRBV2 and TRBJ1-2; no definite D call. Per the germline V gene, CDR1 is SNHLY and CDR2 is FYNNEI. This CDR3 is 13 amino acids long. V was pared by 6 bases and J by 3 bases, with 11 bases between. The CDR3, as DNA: TGTGCCAGCAGATCGGGGAAAGACTATGGCTACACCTTC. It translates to CASRSGKDYGYTF.

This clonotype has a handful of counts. The CDR3 here is CATSENDQPQHF. CDR3 bases: TGTGCCACCAGTGAAAACGATCAGCCCCAGCATTTT. The gene calls are TRBV24-1 and TRBJ1-5; D not certain. V was trimmed by 4 bases and J by 5 bases, leaving 5 bases between them. This CDR3 is built from 12 residues. Germline values: CDR1 KGHDR, CDR2 SFDVKD.